The clone carrying this T cell receptor (beta chain) was observed a few times. Its antigen is not known. This entry comes from a study of blood T cells in healthy people across ages. Notes on the study in general: Age brought a roughly linear fall in TCR beta diversity measured per million T cells.

This CDR3 is 12 amino acids long. The V end lost 6 bases, the J end lost 9 bases, and 13 bases lay between the germline ends. Through a sample-barcoded 5' primer and a J-beta primer mix, a second PCR was run for about 6 to 12 cycles. Via MiXCR, TCRdb re-called the 5' RACE reads, giving one row per CDR3 protein. The data contain more than 800,000 distinct CDR3 sequences, under 45% of them seen just once; the ten biggest clones take up approximately 17%. What was sequenced was blood. The TCR originated in a woman between 55 and 75 years old in good health. This chain joins TRBV12-3 or TRBV12-4 and TRBJ2-3; D is uncertain. CDR3 region: CASRLNGYTQYF. CDR3 nucleotide sequence: TGTGCCAGCAGATTGAATGGATACACGCAGTATTTT.